This T cell receptor beta chain was profiled in a study of blood T cell repertoires in COVID-19. The overall study: There were acute and convalescent COVID-19 samples, and they came from the United States, Italy and Spain.

V lost 4 bases and J 5 bases, leaving 15 bases between the germline ends. Germline CDR1 is LGHDT and CDR2 is YNNKEL (reference sequence). The CDR3 has 14 residues. Enrolled through a virtual design, the participants were between 18 and 89 years of age and came from under 25 US areas. Membership in each cohort depended on participant-reported clinical history. Two negative PCRs, clearance, or symptom resolution had been documented for recovered Cohort 3 donors. This table comes from immunoSEQ multiplex PCR, and its TCRdb copy is limited to in-frame clones, with some not included. Among about 230,000 clones listed, about 90% were seen once.

Sequenced sample: PBMCs or T cells enriched from blood (not recorded which). The V gene is TRBV3-1 (or the pseudogene TRBV3-2), the J gene TRBJ2-7, with a tentative D call TRBD2 (6 bases). This receptor was identified in a man aged 25-40 years who had recovered from COVID-19. The CDR3 reads CASSPRASADEQYF. The DNA of the CDR3 is TGTGCCAGCAGCCCACGGGCTAGCGCGGACGAGCAGTACTTC.